This T cell receptor (beta chain) comes out of a study of CD8 T cells in ankylosing spondylitis. Study observations and caveats: Matched ankylosing spondylitis synovial fluid reportedly showed significant enrichment of disease-linked clones. Disease-linked clones displayed a CD8+ phenotype and appeared relatively rarely in peripheral blood. What seemed typical of ankylosing spondylitis blood was a TCR beta motif built from roughly eight highly homologous variants.

A remark on this clonotype: The antigen is not known.

Via MiXCR, TCRdb re-called the 5' RACE reads, giving one row per CDR3 protein. The sample lists about 460,000 distinct CDR3 sequences, roughly 5.2% occurring once. This CDR3 region has 14 residues. Germline CDR1 LNHDA, CDR2 SQIVND (reference sequence). The junction had 3 bases not matched to a gene; V was cut back by 5 bases and J by 6 bases. V is TRBV19 and J is TRBJ1-5, with 11 bases matching TRBD1. The sequenced sample was blood, either unsorted or a sorted T cell fraction (not recorded which). This clonotype originated in a male donor with ankylosing spondylitis. The CDR3: CASSGGTGGQPQHF. CDR3 nucleotide sequence: TGTGCCAGTAGTGGCGGGACAGGGGGTCAGCCCCAGCATTTT.